This T cell receptor (beta chain) was identified during a study of patients and donors after allogeneic stem cell transplantation. TCRdb itself ran the RT-PCR reads through MiXCR, one entry per CDR3 protein. The data contain 190,000 or so distinct CDR3 sequences, over 30% of them seen just once; the ten biggest clones take up 11%. Germline values: CDR1 MNHNS, CDR2 SASEGT. The V end lost 7 bases, the J end lost 4 bases, and 17 bases lay between the germline ends. The CDR3 loop spans 14 amino acids. Sequencing input: blood, either unsorted or a sorted T cell fraction (not recorded which). The TCR comes from a human donor who was either an allogeneic HSCT recipient or a stem cell or donor lymphocyte infusion donor (not recorded which). It is not recorded whose cells these are; they may come from a transplant donor. The chain joins TRBV6-1 to TRBJ2-7; D tentatively reads TRBD1 or TRBD2 (5 bases each). The CDR3 spells CASMGFRDLYEQYF. DNA of the CDR3: TGTGCCAGCATGGGGTTCAGGGACCTTTACGAGCAGTACTTC.